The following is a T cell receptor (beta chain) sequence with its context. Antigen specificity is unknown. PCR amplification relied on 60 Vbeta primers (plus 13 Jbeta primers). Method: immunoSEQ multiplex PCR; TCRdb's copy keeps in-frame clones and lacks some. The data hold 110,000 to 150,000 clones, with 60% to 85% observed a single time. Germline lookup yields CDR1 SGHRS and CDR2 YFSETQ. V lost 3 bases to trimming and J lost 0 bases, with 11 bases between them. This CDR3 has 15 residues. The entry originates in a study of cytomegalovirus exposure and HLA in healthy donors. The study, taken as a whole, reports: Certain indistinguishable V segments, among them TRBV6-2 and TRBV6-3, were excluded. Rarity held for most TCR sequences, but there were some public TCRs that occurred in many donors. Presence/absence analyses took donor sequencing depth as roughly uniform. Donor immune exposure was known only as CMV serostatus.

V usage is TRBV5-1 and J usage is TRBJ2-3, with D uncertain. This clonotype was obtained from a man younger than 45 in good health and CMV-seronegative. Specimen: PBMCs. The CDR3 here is CASSSKVASTDTQYF. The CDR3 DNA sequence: TGCGCCAGCAGCTCTAAAGTCGCTAGCACAGATACGCAGTATTTT.